The present TCR beta chain was sequenced within a study of brain T cells in children with intractable seizures. Here immunoSEQ multiplex PCR was the method, and the copy in TCRdb shows in-frame clones only, minus some. The sample carries 62,000 or so clones, 90% to 97% recorded once. Only cases whose brain tissue showed the highest T cell transcript signatures were sequenced. The V gene lost 5 bases and the J gene lost 0 bases, with 17 bases spanning the gap. The CDR3 spans 17 residues. Germline V CDR1 and CDR2: SNHLY, FYNNEI. V usage is TRBV2 and J usage is TRBJ1-3; TRBD1 might be the D (6 bases). Sequences were derived from peripheral blood, sampled at surgery. The receptor was derived from a boy under two years old with focal cortical dysplasia and intractable seizures. This CDR3 reads CASSPRGGPLSGNTIYF. The CDR3 DNA reads TGTGCCAGCAGTCCCCGTGGGGGGCCCCTCTCTGGAAACACCATATATTTT. The entire variable domain, with the rest obtained from reference TRBV2 and TRBJ1-3, is as follows: EPEVTQTPSHQVTQMGQEVILRCVPISNHLYFYWYRQILGQKVEFLVSFYNNEISEKSEIFDDQFSVERPDGSNFTLKIRSTKLEDSAMYFCASSPRGGPLSGNTIYFGEGSWLTVV.